A few counts support the clone carrying this T cell receptor (beta chain). Trimming removed 8 bases from V and 3 bases from J; junction bases left unmatched: 10. Per the germline V gene, CDR1 is MNHEY and CDR2 is SMNVEV (reference sequence). This CDR3 region has 14 residues. The record originates from a study of blood T cell repertoires in COVID-19. Measured with immunoSEQ multiplex PCR; TCRdb has only the in-frame clones, and not every one. The sample has some 290,000 clones, 83% seen once. Material: peripheral blood. V gene TRBV27 combines with J gene TRBJ2-7; TRBD2 matches at 7 bases. This receptor was obtained from a man in his sixties who had recovered from COVID-19. DNA for the CDR3: TGTGCCAGCGCACCCGGGGGGTTGGGCTACGAGCAGTACTTC. It translates to CASAPGGLGYEQYF.